This T cell receptor beta chain emerged from a study of blood T cell repertoires in COVID-19. Study overall: There were acute and convalescent COVID-19 samples, and they came from the United States, Italy and Spain. The analysed material was cDNA or gDNA that came from T cells, B-cell-depleted T cells, or PBMCs.

In its sample, this clone was seen a few times. The junction does not match germline at one end; this may be a read error. The assay was immunoSEQ multiplex PCR, and TCRdb's table has in-frame clones only and misses some. Here the sample spans about 300,000 clones, about nine tenths being singletons. Germline V gene sequence: CDR1 DFQATT, CDR2 SNEGSKA (reference sequence). CDR3 length: 10 residues. Cohorts were assigned according to the clinical history that participants reported. Recovered Cohort 3 donors showed two negative PCRs, clearance, or symptom resolution. Sequenced input: PBMCs or T cells enriched from blood (not recorded which). The receptor was isolated from a woman between 40 and 50 years old who had recovered from COVID-19. V and J are TRBV20-1 and TRBJ1-4; D may be TRBD1 (6 bases). In nucleotides, the CDR3 is TGCAGTGCTAACTTTGGGGGCGCGGTTTTT. It codes for CSANFGGAVF.